The 28 T cell receptor beta chains below come from one sample, sequenced in a study of blood T cells in healthy people across ages. The use of a sample-barcoded 5' primer and a J-beta primer mix characterized a second PCR of about 7 to 12 cycles. TCRdb ran MiXCR on the 5' RACE reads and lists one entry per CDR3 protein. Of 1,500,000 or so distinct CDR3 sequences listed, 42% were seen once; the top ten hold less than 5%. Material for sequencing was blood. All receptors come from a woman in her late teens or twenties in good health.

The chain links TRBV7-3 to TRBJ2-3; D is perhaps TRBD2 (6 bases). The length of the CDR3 is 15 residues. CDR1 is SGHTA and CDR2 is FQGTGA in the germline V gene. With 8 bases removed from V and 0 bases from J, the gap between germline ends came to 15 bases. CDR3 nucleotide sequence: TGTGCCAGCGGAATTAGCGGATTTAGCACAGATACGCAGTATTTT. This gives the protein CASGISGFSTDTQYF.

This clonotype was counted only a few times. In DNA form, the CDR3 reads TGTGCCAGCTCACCGGCAAGCAAGAGCTCCTACGAGCAGTACTTC. This sequence encodes CASSPASKSSYEQYF. The chain carries TRBV18 and TRBJ2-7; D unclear. Germline V gives CDR1 KGHSH, CDR2 LQKENI. Trimming left V 3 bases short and J 0 bases short, with 12 bases between. The CDR3 runs to 15 residues.

The chain uses TRBV29-1 and TRBJ2-2, with D possibly TRBD1 on 5 matching bases. Germline lookup yields CDR1 SQVTM and CDR2 ANQGSEA. This CDR3 has 16 residues. This CDR3 is CTDGAPRQIGTGELFF. The CDR3 region has the DNA TGCACCGATGGGGCCCCCCGACAAATCGGCACCGGGGAGCTGTTTTTT.

Only a few counts were recorded for this clonotype. V usage is TRBV12-3 or TRBV12-4 and J usage is TRBJ2-3; TRBD2 might be the D (6 bases). The CDR3 has 16 residues. The V end was cut by 3 bases, the J end by 2 bases, with 15 bases between. The CDR3: CASSLLGGFNTDTQYF. CDR3 in DNA: TGTGCCAGCAGTTTGCTGGGGGGATTCAACACAGATACGCAGTATTTT.

The V call is TRBV7-9, the J call TRBJ1-4; 9 bases match TRBD1. Trimming took 5 bases from V and 4 from J; bases not matched to a gene: 5. Germline V gene sequence: CDR1 SEHNR, CDR2 FQNEAQ (reference sequence). This CDR3 is 15 amino acids long. Here the CDR3 reads CASSRDRAFNEKLFF. CDR3 DNA sequence: TGTGCCAGCAGCCGGGACAGGGCATTTAATGAAAAACTGTTTTTT.

The rearrangement links TRBV18 to TRBJ2-1, with D tentatively TRBD2 (5 bases). The CDR3 sequence is 14 residues long. V lost 5 bases, J lost 13 bases, and 21 bases lay in between. Germline V gene sequence: CDR1 KGHSH, CDR2 LQKENI. The CDR3 DNA reads TGTGCCAGCTCAGGAAGGAGAGGGCAAGAGACCCAGTTCTTC. Translation: CASSGRRGQETQFF.

The rearrangement joins TRBV6-1 to TRBJ2-2; 10 bases are shared with TRBD2. V trimming: 8 bases; J trimming: 1 base; junction bases outside the gene matches: 1. The CDR3 sequence is 14 residues long. The V gene's germline CDR1 is MNHNS and CDR2 SASEGT. CDR3 in DNA: TGTGCCAGCCCTAGCGGGGGGAACACCGGGGAGCTGTTTTTT. Translated, it gives CASPSGGNTGELFF.

There are a few counts of this clonotype. The chain links TRBV10-2 to TRBJ1-1; TRBD1 aligns across 9 bases. V dropped 6 bases and J dropped 5; count of bases not matched to a gene: 7. The length of the CDR3 is 14 residues. The V gene's germline CDR1 is WSHSY and CDR2 SAAADI. CDR3 loop: CASRRGQGRTEAFF. DNA of the CDR3: TGCGCCAGCAGGAGGGGACAGGGCCGGACTGAAGCTTTCTTT.

CDR3 DNA sequence: TGTGCCAGCAGTCCGGCCAGGGGATATTTCGACGGCTACACCTTC. Residues: CASSPARGYFDGYTF. This chain links TRBV12-3 or TRBV12-4 with TRBJ1-2, with D maybe TRBD1 (6 bases). The ends were cut back, 5 bases at V and 8 bases at J, with 21 bases in the middle. CDR3 length: 15 amino acids.

This clonotype was seen a handful of times. V gene TRBV7-9 combines with J gene TRBJ2-3, with D possibly TRBD1 on 6 matching bases. The germline gives CDR1 SEHNR, CDR2 FQNEAQ (reference sequence). This CDR3 region has 15 residues. Trimming removed 7 bases at V and 4 bases at J, with 18 bases between. The CDR3: CASISQGILPDTQYF. DNA for the CDR3: TGTGCCAGCATCAGTCAGGGGATTCTCCCAGATACGCAGTATTTT.

The J gene is TRBJ2-1, the V gene TRBV30; 10 nucleotides agree with TRBD2. CDR1 is GTSNPN, CDR2 SVGIG, per germline (reference sequence). Trimming at V came to 1 base and at J to 7 bases, leaving 4 bases not matched to a gene. The CDR3 sequence is 14 residues long. The CDR3 spells CAWSASGSWNEQFF. The CDR3 nucleotides are TGTGCCTGGAGTGCTAGCGGGAGTTGGAATGAGCAGTTCTTC.

In its sample, this clonotype was seen a few times. The rearrangement links TRBV12-3 or TRBV12-4 to TRBJ1-4; no clear D gene. The CDR3 runs 15 residues. Trimming removed 7 bases at V and 3 bases at J, with 15 bases between. This CDR3 is CASTQSGSPNEKLFF. In DNA, the CDR3 is TGTGCCAGCACCCAATCGGGCAGCCCTAATGAAAAACTGTTTTTT.

This clonotype was counted only a few times. This sequence joins TRBV28 and TRBJ2-1, with D possibly TRBD1 on 6 matching bases. The CDR3 contains 14 residues. Trimming took off 5 bases at V and 2 bases at J, with 10 bases between the two ends. Germline V gives CDR1 MDHEN, CDR2 SYDVKM. The CDR3 bases are TGTGCCAGCAGTCAGGGGTATACCTACAATGAGCAGTTCTTC. Protein sequence: CASSQGYTYNEQFF. The full variable domain, its missing parts supplied by reference TRBV28 and TRBJ2-1, is DVKVTQSSRYLVKRTGEKVFLECVQDMDHENMFWYRQDPGLGLRLIYFSYDVKMKEKGDIPEGYSVSREKKERFSLILESASTNQTSMYLCASSQGYTYNEQFFGPGTRLTVL.

V is TRBV20-1 and J is TRBJ1-2; D is uncertain. V gave up 6 bases and J gave up 4 bases, with 18 bases separating them. The CDR3 sequence is 14 residues long. From germline, CDR1 is DFQATT and CDR2 SNEGSKA (reference sequence). The CDR3 sequence is CSALFGGAFYGYTF. DNA of the CDR3: TGCAGTGCCCTCTTCGGAGGAGCCTTCTATGGCTACACCTTC.

This clonotype turned up a few times. This chain uses TRBV13 with TRBJ1-2; D not resolved. V was cut by 1 base and J by 2 bases, with 11 bases left in between. The CDR3 runs to 15 residues. The germline V gene has CDR1 PRHDT and CDR2 FYEKMQ (reference sequence). This CDR3 is CASSLDHSRNYGYTF. CDR3 DNA: TGTGCCAGCAGCTTAGACCATAGCCGGAACTATGGCTACACCTTC.

The chain is built from TRBV7-2 and TRBJ2-3, with D perhaps TRBD2 (6 bases). V was shortened by 2 bases and J by 2 bases, with 17 bases between the two germline ends. The germline gives CDR1 SGHTA, CDR2 FQGNSA. The CDR3 length is 17 residues. CDR3 DNA sequence: TGTGCCAGCAGCTTAACCCGGAGGGGCGAACACACAGATACGCAGTATTTT. This gives the protein CASSLTRRGEHTDTQYF.

The CDR3 sequence is CASSLSRGRLYNEQFF. DNA for the CDR3: TGTGCCAGCAGCTTGAGCAGGGGCCGATTATACAATGAGCAGTTCTTC. V gene TRBV7-2 combines with J gene TRBJ2-1; weak D call: TRBD1 (6 bases). The CDR3 covers 16 residues. The germline V gene has CDR1 SGHTA and CDR2 FQGNSA. V lost 3 bases to trimming and J lost 4 bases, with 16 bases between them.

A few counts support this clonotype. The genes are TRBV18 and TRBJ2-7, with a tentative D call TRBD1 (5 bases). Trimming left V 3 bases short and J 7 bases short, with 16 bases between. Germline V gene lookup returns CDR1 KGHSH and CDR2 LQKENI. This CDR3 is 14 amino acids long. The CDR3: CASSPNLGEGEQYF. The DNA for the CDR3 is TGTGCCAGCTCACCGAACTTAGGGGAAGGGGAGCAGTACTTC.

The sample holds a few counts of this clonotype. CDR3 region: CASSQSDRTGSVQYF. In DNA, the CDR3 is TGCGCCAGCAGCCAATCGGACAGGACCGGCTCCGTTCAGTATTTT. The V call is TRBV4-3, the J call TRBJ2-3, with TRBD1 matching over 7 bases. Germline CDR1 is LGHNA and CDR2 is YSLEER. The CDR3 is 15 residues long. V lost 2 bases to trimming and J lost 12 bases; unmatched junction nucleotides: 14.

The rearrangement links TRBV4-1 to TRBJ2-3, with TRBD2 matching over 10 bases. The CDR3 is made up of 17 amino acids. The germline V gene has CDR1 MGHRA and CDR2 YSYEKL. The junction had 7 bases not matched to a gene; V was cut back by 4 bases and J by 0 bases. CDR3 sequence reads: CASSLFERGGSTDTQYF. The CDR3 DNA follows: TGCGCCAGCAGCCTATTTGAGCGGGGGGGCAGCACAGATACGCAGTATTTT.

This clonotype was seen more than once but under ten times. The rearrangement links TRBV2 to TRBJ2-1, with 12 bases matching TRBD2. The ends lost 11 bases at V and 2 bases at J; junction bases unmatched: 16. The germline CDR1 and CDR2 sequences are SNHLY and FYNNEI. There are 18 residues in the CDR3. The CDR3 nucleotides read TGTGCCGGGCCGCCCGCTAGCGGGAGGGCCAACCCCTACAATGAGCAGTTCTTC. Protein: CAGPPASGRANPYNEQFF.

Details on this clonotype: One end of the junction varies from germline; a read error may be responsible. The chain has TRBV20-1 and TRBJ1-2; no reliable D call. This CDR3 spans 14 amino acids. Germline loops: CDR1 DFQATT, CDR2 SNEGSKA (reference sequence). CDR3 nucleotides: TGCAGTACTAGAGATCGGCACGGGAACTATGGCTACACCTTC. Amino acid sequence: CSTRDRHGNYGYTF.

As regards this clonotype: A read error may produce the germline difference seen at one junction end. The rearrangement uses TRBV7-2 and TRBJ2-1; D perhaps matches TRBD1 (5 bases). The CDR3 is made up of 13 amino acids. Germline assignment: CDR1 SGHTA and CDR2 FQGNSA. The DNA of the CDR3 is TGTGCCAGCGGCTTTTACCAGGGAAACAGGCAGTTCTTC. Its protein is CASGFYQGNRQFF.

J is TRBJ2-2 and V is TRBV29-1; D call uncertain. Trimming cost V 2 bases and J 0 bases, with 1 base left between them. CDR1 is SQVTM and CDR2 is ANQGSEA in the germline V gene. This CDR3 is built from 12 residues. CDR3 nucleotides: TGCAGCGTTGAAACGAACACCGGGGAGCTGTTTTTT. It codes for CSVETNTGELFF.

There are a few counts of this clonotype. The rearrangement joins TRBV7-9 to TRBJ2-1; 8 nucleotides align to TRBD1. Germline V gene lookup returns CDR1 SEHNR and CDR2 FQNEAQ (reference sequence). The CDR3 extends over 15 amino acids. Losses at the gene ends were 4 bases for V and 6 bases for J; bases not matched to a gene: 8. For the CDR3, the DNA is TGTGCCAGCAGCTCGCAACTCACAGGGGGCAATGAGCAGTTCTTC. Translating it yields CASSSQLTGGNEQFF. The full variable domain, in which reference TRBV7-9 and TRBJ2-1 provide the parts outside the CDR3, is DTGVSQNPRHKITKRGQNVTFRCDPISEHNRLYWYRQTLGQGPEFLTYFQNEAQLEKSRLLSDRFSAERPKGSFSTLEIQRTEQGDSAMYLCASSSQLTGGNEQFFGPGTRLTVL.

The chain's CDR3 is CAIRWTENYGYTF. In nucleotides, the CDR3 is TGTGCCATCAGATGGACAGAGAACTATGGCTACACCTTC. The chain carries TRBV10-3 and TRBJ1-2; tentative D call: TRBD1 (6 bases). This CDR3 comprises 13 residues. V dropped 6 bases and J dropped 2 bases, with 10 bases sitting between them. Germline assignment: CDR1 ENHRY and CDR2 SYGVKD.

The sample holds one count of this clonotype. The chain recombines TRBV2 with TRBJ1-5; D not resolved. The CDR3 totals 13 residues. V was shortened by 3 bases and J by 4 bases, with 7 bases between the two germline ends. The germline gives CDR1 SNHLY, CDR2 FYNNEI. In DNA, the CDR3 is TGTGCCAGCAGTGATGCCAGAAATCAGCCCCAGCATTTT. Translation: CASSDARNQPQHF.

V is TRBV12-3 or TRBV12-4 and J is TRBJ2-1; D is possibly TRBD1 or TRBD2 (5 bases each). The CDR3 spans 16 residues. V was shortened by 5 bases and J by 9 bases, with 23 bases between the two germline ends. CDR3 sequence (DNA): TGTGCCAGCAGTCCTCCGGGACCTGATAGAAGGTCTGAGCAGTTCTTC. Encoded protein: CASSPPGPDRRSEQFF.